What follows are 27 T cell receptor beta chains derived from one specimen sequenced in a study of blood T cell repertoires in COVID-19. Data came from immunoSEQ multiplex PCR; TCRdb stores just in-frame clones and leaves some out. The table has 60,000 or so clones, approximately 90% seen once. The sequencing sample was made of peripheral blood. The receptor set was obtained from a human donor with acute or convalescent COVID-19. The donor label of this sample is uncertain.

This clone was observed once. CDR3 amino acids: CAWSPSTYEQYV. The CDR3, as DNA: TGTGCCTGGAGTCCTAGCACCTACGAGCAGTACGTC. This chain links TRBV30 with TRBJ2-7; D might be TRBD2 (5 bases). Trimming took off 2 bases at V and 2 bases at J, with 7 bases between the two ends. The CDR3 runs 12 residues. Germline V gives CDR1 GTSNPN, CDR2 SVGIG (reference sequence).

The genes are TRBV2 and TRBJ1-1, with no clear D. The germline V gene encodes CDR1 SNHLY and CDR2 FYNNEI. Trimming removed 10 bases at V and 4 bases at J, with 16 bases between. CDR3 length: 13 amino acids. CDR3 in DNA: TGTGCCAACCAACGGGAGGCGGGCACTGAAGCTTTCTTT. Residues: CANQREAGTEAFF.

The rearrangement uses TRBV7-3 and TRBJ2-1; 11 bases fit TRBD2. The CDR3 sequence is 14 residues long. CDR1 and CDR2 from the germline V gene are SGHTA and FQGTGA. The ends lost 2 bases at V and 8 bases at J; junction bases unmatched: 2. DNA of the CDR3: TGTGCCAGCAGCTTATTAGCGGGAGGGTATGAGCAGTTCTTC. Translation: CASSLLAGGYEQFF.

The gene calls are TRBV11-3 and TRBJ1-1, with D uncertain. CDR3 length: 13 residues. CDR1 SGHNT and CDR2 YENEEA come from the germline V gene. V lost 2 bases and J lost 4, with 8 bases in between. The CDR3 protein is CASSLQGGTEAFF. In DNA, the CDR3 is TGTGCCAGCAGCTTACAAGGAGGCACTGAAGCTTTCTTT.

The rearrangement uses TRBV27 and TRBJ1-3; 7 bases align to TRBD1. V was clipped by 5 bases and J by 0 bases; unmatched bases: 10. From germline, CDR1 is MNHEY and CDR2 SMNVEV (reference sequence). The CDR3 runs 17 residues. CDR3 bases: TGTGCCAGCAGTCGACTCCCCGGGACAGCCTCTGGAAACACCATATATTTT. Translation: CASSRLPGTASGNTIYF.

This chain uses TRBV28 with TRBJ2-1, with 10 bases aligning to TRBD2. The CDR3 sequence is 14 residues long. Germline V gene data show CDR1 as MDHEN and CDR2 as SYDVKM. V shed 5 bases, J shed 10 bases, and the junction held 8 bases outside the gene matches. The CDR3 sequence: CASSPAGGTREQFF. The CDR3 nucleotides read TGTGCCAGCAGTCCAGCGGGAGGGACACGGGAGCAGTTCTTC.

In its sample, this clone was seen a few times. This chain connects TRBV7-8 to TRBJ1-1; D is unresolved. The CDR3 extends over 14 amino acids. Trimming stripped 4 bases from V and 0 bases from J, with 9 bases between. CDR1 and CDR2 (germline): SGHVS, FQNEAQ. The CDR3, as DNA: TGTGCCAGCAGCTACCGACGGGTGAACACTGAAGCTTTCTTT. Its translation is CASSYRRVNTEAFF.

This clone came up once. The CDR3 protein is CASSSGQGGFTGELFF. CDR3 DNA: TGTGCCAGCAGCTCCGGACAGGGTGGGTTCACCGGGGAGCTGTTTTTT. The chain employs TRBV7-6 and TRBJ2-2; the match to TRBD1 covers 8 bases. V dropped 4 bases and J dropped 4; count of bases not matched to a gene: 8. The CDR3 has 16 residues. CDR1 is SGHVS and CDR2 is FNYEAQ in the germline V gene.

V usage is TRBV24-1 and J usage is TRBJ1-5; a weak D match, TRBD1 (5 bases). The CDR3 length is 13 residues. In germline, CDR1 is KGHDR, CDR2 SFDVKD. Between the trimmed V and J ends, which lost 4 bases and 5 bases, there was a span of 8 bases. CDR3 sequence reads: CATSDRVDQPQHF. The CDR3 coding sequence is TGTGCCACCAGTGACAGGGTAGATCAGCCCCAGCATTTT.

The V and J genes are TRBV7-7 and TRBJ2-3, with a possible D match to TRBD2 (7 bases). V lost 4 bases, J lost 4 bases, and 15 bases lay in between. The CDR3 contains 15 residues. Germline V gene lookup returns CDR1 SSHAT and CDR2 FNYEAQ (reference sequence). The CDR3 loop reads CASSYSGGLADTQYF. The DNA of the CDR3 is TGTGCCAGCAGCTACTCGGGGGGCCTAGCAGATACGCAGTATTTT.

CDR3 loop: CSVVRQGALFMNTEAFF. Written as DNA, the CDR3 is TGCAGCGTTGTAAGGCAGGGGGCCCTCTTTATGAACACTGAAGCTTTCTTT. The chain combines TRBV29-1 with TRBJ1-1; 8 bases are shared with TRBD1. Per germline, CDR1 SQVTM and CDR2 ANQGSEA. Trimming cost V 4 bases and J 0 bases; bases outside gene matches: 13. The CDR3 extends over 17 amino acids.

Turning to this clone: Sequence at one end of the junction differs from germline and may be a read error. The gene calls are TRBV11-2 and TRBJ2-7, with D unresolved. From germline, CDR1 is SGHAT and CDR2 FQNNGV. The CDR3 has 13 residues. This CDR3 is CASSLVGLLTRDF. The CDR3 DNA reads TGTGCCAGCAGCTTAGTGGGTTTGCTTACCCGGGACTTC.

This clone was seen just once. Written as DNA, the CDR3 is TGTGCCAGCAGCCAGGACAGCCGGCCCCAGCATTTT. Protein: CASSQDSRPQHF. The rearrangement joins TRBV4-2 to TRBJ1-5; TRBD1 might be the D (6 bases). The CDR3 is 12 residues long. Germline assignment: CDR1 LGHNA and CDR2 YNFKEQ. Trimming took 3 bases from V and 9 from J, leaving 9 bases between them.

The chain is built from TRBV5-4 and TRBJ2-3; 8 nucleotides agree with TRBD2. The CDR3 sequence is 17 residues long. Per germline, CDR1 SGHNT and CDR2 YYREEE (reference sequence). V shed 2 bases, J shed 0 bases, and the junction held 8 bases outside the gene matches. This chain's CDR3 is CASSFGGGMTSTDTQYF. Written as DNA, the CDR3 is TGTGCCAGCAGCTTCGGCGGGGGGATGACTAGCACAGATACGCAGTATTTT.

The chain recombines TRBV10-3 with TRBJ2-5, with 7 bases fitting TRBD2. The V gene end was trimmed by 2 bases and the J gene end by 2 bases; junction bases not matched to a gene: 2. Germline CDR1 and CDR2: ENHRY and SYGVKD. The CDR3 has 14 residues. CDR3 region: CAISEGGGQETQYF. The CDR3 bases are TGTGCCATCAGTGAGGGGGGGGGTCAAGAGACCCAGTACTTC.

A single count supports this clone. V usage is TRBV27 and J usage is TRBJ1-3; D possibly corresponds to TRBD1 (5 bases). Germline CDR1 and CDR2: MNHEY and SMNVEV (reference sequence). This CDR3 has 15 amino acids. The V end lost 5 bases, the J end lost 0 bases, and 11 bases lay between the germline ends. DNA of the CDR3: TGTGCCAGCAGTCCAATGGGGGGCTCTGGAAACACCATATATTTT. Encoded protein: CASSPMGGSGNTIYF.

This clone was detected once. In DNA, the CDR3 is TGTGCCAGCAGTTATGCTAGCGGGAGGAACTACGAGCAGTACTTC. It translates to CASSYASGRNYEQYF. The chain uses TRBV6-6 and TRBJ2-7; 11 positions match TRBD2. The V segment lost 3 bases and the J segment 3 bases; nucleotides outside the gene matches: 4. This CDR3 has 15 amino acids. Germline V gives CDR1 MNHNY, CDR2 SVGAGI (reference sequence).

This clone was observed a few times. This chain connects TRBV19 to TRBJ1-2; D gene unclear. Germline V gene data show CDR1 as LNHDA and CDR2 as SQIVND (reference sequence). The CDR3 totals 13 residues. V lost 1 base to trimming and J lost 7 bases, with 10 bases between them. The CDR3 DNA reads as TGTGCCAGTAGTATAGCCGAGGGAGGTGGCTACACCTTC. Translation: CASSIAEGGGYTF.

The chain is built from TRBV19 and TRBJ2-5; a possible D gene is TRBD1 (5 bases). This CDR3 region has 11 residues. The germline V gene has CDR1 LNHDA and CDR2 SQIVND (reference sequence). Trimming took off 11 bases at V and 6 bases at J, with 13 bases between the two ends. In nucleotides, the CDR3 is TGTGCCGCCTCAACAGGAAAGACCCAGTACTTC. This gives the protein CAASTGKTQYF.

Notes on this clone: Different DNA sequences within this sample yield the same CDR3. The gene calls are TRBV27 and TRBJ1-5; 7 bases fit TRBD1. Trimming removed 5 bases from V and 2 bases from J; junction bases left unmatched: 3. The CDR3 length is 14 residues. The germline V gene has CDR1 MNHEY and CDR2 SMNVEV (reference sequence). The CDR3, as DNA: TGTGCCAGCAGTCTAGACAGGGGCAATCAGCCCCAGCATTTT. Translation gives CASSLDRGNQPQHF.

The chain joins TRBV5-4 to TRBJ1-2; 7 bases match TRBD1. The CDR3 is 15 residues long. Looked up from germline, CDR1 is SGHNT and CDR2 is YYREEE (reference sequence). The junction had 6 bases not matched to a gene; V was cut back by 4 bases and J by 0 bases. The CDR3 nucleotides are TGTGCCAGCAGCCCCCGGGACAGATCTAACTATGGCTACACCTTC. Amino acid sequence: CASSPRDRSNYGYTF.

The rearrangement links TRBV10-3 to TRBJ1-2; no firm D call. CDR1 is ENHRY and CDR2 is SYGVKD in the germline V gene. V gave up 4 bases and J gave up 0 bases, with 15 bases separating them. This CDR3 spans 16 amino acids. CDR3 amino acids: CAISAVTLTANYGYTF. The DNA of the CDR3 is TGTGCCATCAGTGCTGTGACACTTACAGCTAACTATGGCTACACCTTC.

The gene calls are TRBV25-1 and TRBJ2-7; D gene ambiguous. Between the trimmed V and J ends, which lost 1 base and 1 base, there was a span of 11 bases. The CDR3 totals 15 residues. Germline-derived CDR1 and CDR2 are MGHDK and SYGVNS. CDR3 nucleotide sequence: TGTGCCAGCAGTGAATTGGAGAAGGCATCCTACGAGCAGTACTTC. As protein: CASSELEKASYEQYF.

V gene TRBV5-1 combines with J gene TRBJ2-1, with 10 bases fitting TRBD2. V trimming: 5 bases; J trimming: 5 bases; junction bases outside the gene matches: 4. Germline CDR1 reads SGHRS; CDR2 reads YFSETQ. CDR3 size: 14 residues. CDR3 amino acids: CASSWTSGNNEQFF. CDR3 bases: TGCGCCAGCAGTTGGACTAGCGGCAACAATGAGCAGTTCTTC. Combining the CDR3 with reference TRBV5-1 and TRBJ2-1 gives the whole variable domain KAGVTQTPRYLIKTRGQQVTLSCSPISGHRSVSWYQQTPGQGLQFLFEYFSETQRNKGNFPGRFSGRQFSNSRSEMNVSTLELGDSALYLCASSWTSGNNEQFFGPGTRLTVL.

The rearrangement uses TRBV5-1 and TRBJ2-5; TRBD1 aligns across 12 bases. Per the germline V gene, CDR1 is SGHRS and CDR2 is YFSETQ. The CDR3 covers 17 residues. The V and J ends lost 4 bases and 1 base, in that order; junction bases with no gene match: 8. DNA of the CDR3: TGCGCCAGCAGCATGGGACAGGGGGCGAGGGCCCAAGAGACCCAGTACTTC. Protein product: CASSMGQGARAQETQYF.

The chain uses TRBV19 and TRBJ1-5, with TRBD1 matching over 8 bases. V lost 0 bases, J lost 4 bases, and 2 bases stayed unmatched. The CDR3 contains 15 residues. CDR1 is LNHDA, CDR2 SQIVND, per germline (reference sequence). The CDR3 sequence: CASSIDTGGNQPQHF. CDR3 sequence (DNA): TGTGCCAGTAGTATAGATACAGGGGGAAATCAGCCCCAGCATTTT.

CDR3 DNA: TGCGCCAGCGCCCTAGGCGCGGCGAACACCGGGGAGCTGTTTTTT. Protein sequence: CASALGAANTGELFF. J is TRBJ2-2 and V is TRBV10-1, with D unclear. The CDR3 is made up of 15 amino acids. V lost 8 bases and J 0 bases, leaving 13 bases between the germline ends. CDR1 WNHNN and CDR2 SYGVQD come from the germline V gene (reference sequence).